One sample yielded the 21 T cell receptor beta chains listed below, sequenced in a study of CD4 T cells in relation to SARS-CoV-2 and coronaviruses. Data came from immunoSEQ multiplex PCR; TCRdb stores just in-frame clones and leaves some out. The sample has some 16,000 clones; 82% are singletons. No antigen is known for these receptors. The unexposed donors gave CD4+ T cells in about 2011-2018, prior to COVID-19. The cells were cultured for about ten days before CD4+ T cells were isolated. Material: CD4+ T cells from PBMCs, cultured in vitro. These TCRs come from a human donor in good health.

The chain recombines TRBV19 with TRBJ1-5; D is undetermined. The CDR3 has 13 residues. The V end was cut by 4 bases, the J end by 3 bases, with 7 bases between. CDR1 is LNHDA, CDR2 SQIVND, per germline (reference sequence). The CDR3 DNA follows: TGTGCCAGTAGTAGGGCAGACAATCAGCCCCAGCATTTT. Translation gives CASSRADNQPQHF.

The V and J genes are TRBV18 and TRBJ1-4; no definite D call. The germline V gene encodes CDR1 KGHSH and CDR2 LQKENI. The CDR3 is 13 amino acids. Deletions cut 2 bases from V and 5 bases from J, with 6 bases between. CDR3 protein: CASSPEGNEKLFF. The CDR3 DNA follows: TGTGCCAGCTCACCAGAAGGAAATGAAAAACTGTTTTTT.

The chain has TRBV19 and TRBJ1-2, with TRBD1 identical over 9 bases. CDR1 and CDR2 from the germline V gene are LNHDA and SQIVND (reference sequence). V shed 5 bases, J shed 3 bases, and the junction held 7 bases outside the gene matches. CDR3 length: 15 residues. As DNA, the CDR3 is TGTGCCAGTAGTTCAACAGGGGGCGAAGACTATGGCTACACCTTC. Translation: CASSSTGGEDYGYTF.

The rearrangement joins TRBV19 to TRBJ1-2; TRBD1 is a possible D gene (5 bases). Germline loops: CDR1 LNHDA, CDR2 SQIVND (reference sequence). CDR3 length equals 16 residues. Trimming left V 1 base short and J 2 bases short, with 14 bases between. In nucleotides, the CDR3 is TGTGCCAGTAGTATAGCCTCCGGGGCAGGGAACTATGGCTACACCTTC. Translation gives CASSIASGAGNYGYTF.

The CDR3 is CSVRGKIQETQYF. Written as DNA, the CDR3 is TGCAGCGTACGTGGGAAGATACAAGAGACCCAGTACTTC. The V gene is TRBV29-1, the J gene TRBJ2-5; no firm D call. The CDR3 runs 13 residues. Trimming stripped 6 bases from V and 2 bases from J, with 13 bases between. Germline V lookup: CDR1 SQVTM, CDR2 ANQGSEA.

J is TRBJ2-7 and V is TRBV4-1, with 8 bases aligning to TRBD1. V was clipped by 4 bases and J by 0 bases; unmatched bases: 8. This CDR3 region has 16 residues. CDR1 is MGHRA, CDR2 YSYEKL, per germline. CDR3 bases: TGCGCCAGCAGCCCCTCGACAGGGGAAAGCTCCTACGAGCAGTACTTC. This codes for CASSPSTGESSYEQYF.

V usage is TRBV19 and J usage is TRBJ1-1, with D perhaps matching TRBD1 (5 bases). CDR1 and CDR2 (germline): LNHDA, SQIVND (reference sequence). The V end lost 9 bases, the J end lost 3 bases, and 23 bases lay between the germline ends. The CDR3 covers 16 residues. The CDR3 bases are TGTGCCAGCAGGTTAGGGGTAAGGGGAGTGGACACTGAAGCTTTCTTT. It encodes CASRLGVRGVDTEAFF.

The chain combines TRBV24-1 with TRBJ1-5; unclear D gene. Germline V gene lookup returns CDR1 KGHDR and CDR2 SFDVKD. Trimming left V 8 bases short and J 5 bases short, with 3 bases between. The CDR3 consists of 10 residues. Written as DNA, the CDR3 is TGTGCCACCAATCATCAGCCCCAGCATTTT. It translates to CATNHQPQHF.

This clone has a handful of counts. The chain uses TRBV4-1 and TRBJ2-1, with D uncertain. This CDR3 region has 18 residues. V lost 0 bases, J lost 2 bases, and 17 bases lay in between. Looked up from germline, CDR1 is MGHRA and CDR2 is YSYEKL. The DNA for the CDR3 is TGCGCCAGCAGCCAAGACTCGGTCGCCAGAACAACCTACAATGAGCAGTTCTTC. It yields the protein CASSQDSVARTTYNEQFF.

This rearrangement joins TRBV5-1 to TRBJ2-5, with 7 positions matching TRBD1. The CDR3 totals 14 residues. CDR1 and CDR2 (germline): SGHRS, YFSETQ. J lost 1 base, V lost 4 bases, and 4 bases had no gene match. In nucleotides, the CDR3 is TGCGCCAGCAGCGAGGGACAGACCCAAGAGACCCAGTACTTC. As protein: CASSEGQTQETQYF.

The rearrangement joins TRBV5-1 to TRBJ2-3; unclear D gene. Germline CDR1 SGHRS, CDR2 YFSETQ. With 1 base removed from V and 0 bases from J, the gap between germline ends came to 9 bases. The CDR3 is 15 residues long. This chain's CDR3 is CASSLQPSSTDTQYF. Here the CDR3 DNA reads TGCGCCAGCAGCTTGCAACCTTCTAGCACAGATACGCAGTATTTT.

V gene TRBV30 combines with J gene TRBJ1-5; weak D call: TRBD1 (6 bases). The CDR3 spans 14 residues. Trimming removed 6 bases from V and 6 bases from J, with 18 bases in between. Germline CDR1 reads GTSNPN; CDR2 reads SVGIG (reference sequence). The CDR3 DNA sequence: TGTGCCTGCAGGGACAAAGGGGGGATTCAGCCCCAGCATTTT. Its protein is CACRDKGGIQPQHF.

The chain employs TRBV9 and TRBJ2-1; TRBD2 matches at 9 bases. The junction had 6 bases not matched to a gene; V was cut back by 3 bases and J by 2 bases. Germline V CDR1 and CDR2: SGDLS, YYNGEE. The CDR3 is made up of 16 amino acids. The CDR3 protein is CASSDLAGVTYNEQFF. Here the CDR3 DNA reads TGTGCCAGCAGCGACTTAGCGGGAGTCACCTACAATGAGCAGTTCTTC.

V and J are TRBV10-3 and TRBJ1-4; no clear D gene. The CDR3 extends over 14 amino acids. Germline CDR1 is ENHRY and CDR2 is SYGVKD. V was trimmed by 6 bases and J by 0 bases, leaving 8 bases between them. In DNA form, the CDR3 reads TGTGCCATCAGCCAAGATGCAACTAATGAAAAACTGTTTTTT. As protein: CAISQDATNEKLFF.

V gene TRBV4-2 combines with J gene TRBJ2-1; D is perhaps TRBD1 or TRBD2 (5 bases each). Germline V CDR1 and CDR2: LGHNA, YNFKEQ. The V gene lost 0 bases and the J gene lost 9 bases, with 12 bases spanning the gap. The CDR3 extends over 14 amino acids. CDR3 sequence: CASSQDVGRSEQFF. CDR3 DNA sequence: TGTGCCAGCAGCCAAGATGTGGGACGTTCTGAGCAGTTCTTC.

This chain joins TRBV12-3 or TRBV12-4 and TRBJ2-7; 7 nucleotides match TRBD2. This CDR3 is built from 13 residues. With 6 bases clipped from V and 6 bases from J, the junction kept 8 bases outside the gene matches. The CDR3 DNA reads TGTGCCAGCAGCCGAGAGGGAGGGCGCGAGCAGTACTTC. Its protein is CASSREGGREQYF.

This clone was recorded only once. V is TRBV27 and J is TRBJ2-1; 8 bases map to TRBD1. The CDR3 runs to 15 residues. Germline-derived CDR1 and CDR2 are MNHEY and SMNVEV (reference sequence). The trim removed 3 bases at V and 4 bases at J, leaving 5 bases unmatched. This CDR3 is CASSFRTGLYNEQFF. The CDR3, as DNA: TGTGCCAGCAGTTTTCGGACAGGGCTTTACAATGAGCAGTTCTTC.

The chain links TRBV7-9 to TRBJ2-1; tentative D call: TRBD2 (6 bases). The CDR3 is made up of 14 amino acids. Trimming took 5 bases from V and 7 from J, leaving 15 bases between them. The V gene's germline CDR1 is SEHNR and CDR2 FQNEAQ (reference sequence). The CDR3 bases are TGTGCCAGCAGCCCTCGGGCGGCGGGGAATGAGCAGTTCTTC. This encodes CASSPRAAGNEQFF.

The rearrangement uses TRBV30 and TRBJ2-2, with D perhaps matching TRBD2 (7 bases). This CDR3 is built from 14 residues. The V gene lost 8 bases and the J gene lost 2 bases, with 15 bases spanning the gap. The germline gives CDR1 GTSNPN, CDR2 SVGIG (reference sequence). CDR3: CAQRGRANTGELFF. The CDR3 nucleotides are TGTGCCCAAAGGGGGAGGGCCAACACCGGGGAGCTGTTTTTT.

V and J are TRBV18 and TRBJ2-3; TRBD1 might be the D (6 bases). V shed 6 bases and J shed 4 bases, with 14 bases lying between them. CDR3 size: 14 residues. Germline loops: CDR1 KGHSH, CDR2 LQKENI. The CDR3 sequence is CASSPTTGPDTQYF. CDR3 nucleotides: TGTGCCAGCTCGCCTACCACAGGGCCAGATACGCAGTATTTT. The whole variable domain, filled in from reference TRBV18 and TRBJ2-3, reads NAGVMQNPRHLVRRRGQEARLRCSPMKGHSHVYWYRQLPEEGLKFMVYLQKENIIDESGMPKERFSAEFPKEGPSILRIQQVVRGDSAAYFCASSPTTGPDTQYFGPGTRLTVL.

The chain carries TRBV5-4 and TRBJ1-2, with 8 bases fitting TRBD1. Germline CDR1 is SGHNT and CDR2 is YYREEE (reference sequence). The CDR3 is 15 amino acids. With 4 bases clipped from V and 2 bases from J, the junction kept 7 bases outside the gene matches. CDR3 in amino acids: CASSPDRVENYGYTF. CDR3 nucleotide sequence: TGTGCCAGCAGCCCGGACAGGGTCGAAAACTATGGCTACACCTTC.